The clone carrying this TCR beta chain was counted a single time. The antigen is undetermined. PCR was performed using 60 Vbeta and 13 Jbeta primers. In the original processing: Approximately 12 million of tens of millions of unique TCR beta chains were shared, per a later count. The data were produced by immunoSEQ multiplex PCR, yet TCRdb's version contains in-frame clones alone and is incomplete. From that table come the V and J calls and clone size; the DNA was used to work out D and trimming. The table records approximately 190,000 clones, around 87% of them present only once. The sample originates from a study of cytomegalovirus exposure and HLA in healthy donors. Germline-derived CDR1 and CDR2 are MDHEN and SYDVKM. V dropped 6 bases and J dropped 1; count of bases not matched to a gene: 12. CDR3 length equals 17 residues. Study-wide results and limits: After further analysis at a later stage, 16,951 TCR beta sequences were associated with HLA alleles at 0.05 false discovery rate. In a later analysis, TCR beta V- and J-gene trimming showed a link to a missense DCLRE1C variant.

These donors, healthy bone marrow donors, were studied. This clonotype was obtained from a man aged 25-40 years in good health and CMV-seronegative. Sequencing was carried out using PBMCs. The genes are TRBV28 and TRBJ2-5; 9 nucleotides align to TRBD1. This CDR3 reads CASSTPTGTGLQETQYF. The CDR3 nucleotides read TGTGCCAGCAGCACACCCACCGGGACAGGGCTCCAAGAGACCCAGTACTTC.